The 27 T cell receptor beta chains below all came from one sample that was sequenced in a study of blood T cell repertoires in COVID-19. TCRdb keeps only in-frame clones here, not all; method: immunoSEQ multiplex PCR. This table has tens of thousands of clones, around four fifths appearing once. The source material was peripheral blood. The receptors shown here come from a man in his 70s with acute or convalescent COVID-19.

The CDR3 reads CASSSERGWAINEQFF. The CDR3 nucleotides are TGCGCCAGCAGCAGCGAGCGGGGGTGGGCCATAAATGAGCAGTTCTTC. J is TRBJ2-1 and V is TRBV4-1; TRBD2 aligns across 8 bases. The CDR3 is 16 amino acids. The germline V gene encodes CDR1 MGHRA and CDR2 YSYEKL. V lost 5 bases to trimming and J lost 7 bases; unmatched junction nucleotides: 13.

The gene calls are TRBV4-2 and TRBJ2-5, with 8 nucleotides matching TRBD2. Germline V gene sequence: CDR1 LGHNA, CDR2 YNFKEQ. Unmatched junction bases numbered 12, after V lost 4 bases and J lost 5 bases. This CDR3 spans 16 amino acids. The CDR3 region has the DNA TGTGCCAGCAGCCCTAAATTAACGGGGGGGCGGGAGACCCAGTACTTC. As protein: CASSPKLTGGRETQYF.

The CDR3 coding sequence is TGTGCCAGCCGGGACTTTAATGAAAAACTGTTTTTT. Its protein is CASRDFNEKLFF. The chain carries TRBV10-3 and TRBJ1-4; a weak D match, TRBD1 (5 bases). The V end was cut by 10 bases, the J end by 4 bases, with 10 bases between. This CDR3 region has 12 residues. CDR1 is ENHRY, CDR2 SYGVKD, per germline.

The rearrangement links TRBV6-1 to TRBJ1-6, with a tentative D call TRBD1 (5 bases). Deletions cut 3 bases from V and 9 bases from J, with 12 bases between. The CDR3 is 14 amino acids. Per germline, CDR1 MNHNS and CDR2 SASEGT. Written as DNA, the CDR3 is TGTGCCAGCAGTGAGGGGCAGTTAAGTTCACCCCTCCACTTT. Translation gives CASSEGQLSSPLHF.

This chain's CDR3 is CASSKDVRLAGGPDTQYF. DNA for the CDR3: TGTGCCAGCAGCAAAGACGTTCGGCTAGCGGGGGGACCAGATACGCAGTATTTT. V and J are TRBV21-1 and TRBJ2-3; the D segment call TRBD2 is taken from the table without a DNA check. TRBV21-1 is flagged as a pseudogene. The CDR3 sequence is 18 residues long.

The chain couples TRBV5-1 to TRBJ2-7; 10 nucleotides match TRBD2. The CDR3 spans 16 residues. The germline gives CDR1 SGHRS, CDR2 YFSETQ. Trimming at V came to 2 bases and at J to 0 bases, leaving 5 bases not matched to a gene. The CDR3 reads CASSFLAGASSYEQYF. CDR3 coding DNA: TGCGCCAGCAGCTTTCTAGCGGGGGCCAGCTCCTACGAGCAGTACTTC.

The chain employs TRBV6-1 and TRBJ1-1, with D possibly TRBD1 on 6 matching bases. The CDR3 has 11 residues. Per the germline V gene, CDR1 is MNHNS and CDR2 is SASEGT. The V gene lost 6 bases and the J gene lost 10 bases, with 12 bases spanning the gap. The CDR3 DNA is TGTGCCAGCAGCGCCAACAGGGTAGCTTTCTTT. Translated: CASSANRVAFF.

In regard to this clone: The junction does not match germline at one end; this may be a read error. The genes are TRBV14 and TRBJ2-2; D is possibly TRBD1 (6 bases). CDR3 length: 16 residues. Germline V gene sequence: CDR1 SGHDN, CDR2 FVKESK. CDR3 in DNA: TGTGTCAGCAGCCAAGACTACAGGGACCCCACCGGGGAGCTGTTTTTT. Its protein product is CVSSQDYRDPTGELFF.

The chain joins TRBV19 to TRBJ1-1; D gene unclear. The CDR3 contains 16 residues. CDR1 and CDR2 (germline): LNHDA, SQIVND (reference sequence). V was pared by 6 bases and J by 6 bases, with 23 bases between. CDR3 residues: CASRLGGMDVGAEAFF. The CDR3 DNA is TGTGCCAGTAGACTCGGAGGGATGGATGTTGGGGCTGAAGCTTTCTTT.

The chain couples TRBV5-1 to TRBJ1-1; unclear D gene. The CDR3 totals 16 residues. In germline, CDR1 is SGHRS, CDR2 YFSETQ. V lost 2 bases to trimming and J lost 5 bases, with 19 bases between them. For the CDR3, the DNA is TGCGCCAGCAGCTTTAGTTTCGGGCGAGAGGGAACTGAAGCTTTCTTT. Residues: CASSFSFGREGTEAFF.

The sample holds one count of this clone. The junction differs from germline at one of its ends, possibly a read error. This chain links TRBV6-1 with TRBJ2-5, with TRBD2 matching over 12 bases. This CDR3 spans 18 amino acids. CDR1 is MNHNS, CDR2 SASEGT, per germline. CDR3 in DNA: TGTGCCAGCAGTGAATGGGTTATGACTAGCGGGGGAAAAGAGACTCAGTACTTC. This gives the protein CASSEWVMTSGGKETQYF.

This chain joins TRBV12-5 and TRBJ1-5; D not resolved. This CDR3 comprises 14 residues. Trimming cost V 3 bases and J 2 bases, with 8 bases left between them. In germline, CDR1 is LGHNT, CDR2 FRNRAP. In DNA, the CDR3 is TGTGCTAGTGGTTTAGGCGGCCGCAATCAGCCCCAGCATTTT. It is translated as CASGLGGRNQPQHF. Drawing the rest from reference TRBV12-5 and TRBJ1-5, the complete variable domain is DARVTQTPRHKVTEMGQEVTMRCQPILGHNTVFWYRQTMMQGLELLAYFRNRAPLDDSGMPKDRFSAEMPDATLATLKIQPSEPRDSAVYFCASGLGGRNQPQHFGDGTRLSIL.

V gene TRBV19 combines with J gene TRBJ1-6; 9 bases are a match to TRBD1. There are 17 residues in the CDR3. Germline V gene sequence: CDR1 LNHDA, CDR2 SQIVND (reference sequence). J was trimmed by 5 bases and V by 3 bases; bases with no gene match: 8. The CDR3 spells CASSIRTGTGNNSPLHF. The CDR3 DNA sequence: TGTGCCAGTAGTATCAGGACGGGGACAGGGAATAATTCACCCCTCCACTTT.

The chain recombines TRBV19 with TRBJ1-1; unclear D gene. V was pared by 7 bases and J by 6 bases, with 15 bases between. Germline values: CDR1 LNHDA, CDR2 SQIVND (reference sequence). This CDR3 region has 13 residues. The CDR3 nucleotides read TGTGCCAGTATGGGGAGGCCCTACCCTGAAGCTTTCTTT. Amino acids: CASMGRPYPEAFF.

This clone was counted once. One end of the junction is discordant with germline, which a read error may explain. The chain links TRBV24-1 to TRBJ2-1, with 8 bases aligning to TRBD1. The CDR3 contains 14 residues. CDR1 is KGHDR, CDR2 SFDVKD, per germline. This chain's CDR3 is CAASAGQAHNEQFF. DNA for the CDR3: TGTGCCGCCAGTGCGGGACAGGCCCACAATGAGCAGTTCTTC.

The rearrangement joins TRBV23-1 to TRBJ1-4; D remains unclear. Being an ORF, TRBV23-1 has a function that is uncertain. The CDR3 covers 15 residues. The V end lost 0 bases, the J end lost 1 base, and 6 bases lay between the germline ends. The CDR3 DNA sequence: TGCGCCAGCAGTCAATCGGAGGGAACTAATGAAAAACTGTTTTTT. Its translation is CASSQSEGTNEKLFF.

This clone was found a few times. V gene TRBV5-5 combines with J gene TRBJ2-1; 11 nucleotides agree with TRBD2. Germline V lookup: CDR1 SGHKS, CDR2 YYEKEE (reference sequence). The CDR3 is made up of 13 amino acids. After removal of 4 bases from V and 11 bases from J, the junction contained 5 bases not matched to a gene. CDR3 DNA: TGTGCCAGCAGCCTTCTAGCGGGGGGTAAGCAGTTCTTC. Encoded protein: CASSLLAGGKQFF.

This rearrangement joins TRBV2 to TRBJ1-6; possibly TRBD1 for D (5 bases). CDR3 length: 14 amino acids. Germline loops: CDR1 SNHLY, CDR2 FYNNEI. Trimming pared 1 base from V and 5 bases from J, leaving 6 bases between. The CDR3 DNA follows: TGTGCCAGCAGTGAAGGGGGCGATAATTCACCCCTCCACTTT. This translates into CASSEGGDNSPLHF. The entire variable domain, with the rest obtained from reference TRBV2 and TRBJ1-6, is as follows: EPEVTQTPSHQVTQMGQEVILRCVPISNHLYFYWYRQILGQKVEFLVSFYNNEISEKSEIFDDQFSVERPDGSNFTLKIRSTKLEDSAMYFCASSEGGDNSPLHFGNGTRLTVT.

The V and J genes are TRBV6-5 and TRBJ1-2, with D tentatively TRBD1 (6 bases). The V end was cut by 4 bases, the J end by 0 bases, with 12 bases between. In germline, CDR1 is MNHEY, CDR2 SVGAGI. The CDR3 has 15 amino acids. Here the CDR3 reads CASSLRGYANYGYTF. CDR3 sequence (DNA): TGTGCCAGCAGTTTAAGGGGGTACGCTAACTATGGCTACACCTTC.

This clone was recorded only once. This sequence joins TRBV5-4 and TRBJ2-1; tentative D call: TRBD1 (7 bases). Deletions cut 1 base from V and 7 bases from J, with 12 bases between. The CDR3 has 14 residues. The germline V gene has CDR1 SGHNT and CDR2 YYREEE (reference sequence). The CDR3 is CASSLFPGGNEQFF. In nucleotides, the CDR3 is TGTGCCAGCAGCTTGTTCCCAGGGGGGAATGAGCAGTTCTTC.

The chain recombines TRBV3-1 (or the pseudogene TRBV3-2) with TRBJ2-5, with D tentatively TRBD1 (5 bases). Germline-derived CDR1 and CDR2 are LGHDT and YNNKEL (reference sequence). The CDR3 runs 16 residues. The V end lost 0 bases, the J end lost 3 bases, and 14 bases lay between the germline ends. CDR3 in DNA: TGTGCCAGCAGCCAAGATCGTTGGACATACAAAGAGACCCAGTACTTC. Its translation is CASSQDRWTYKETQYF.

This chain links TRBV2 with TRBJ2-2, with D possibly TRBD1 on 6 matching bases. This CDR3 region has 13 residues. Deletions cut 3 bases from V and 6 bases from J, with 8 bases between. Germline V gives CDR1 SNHLY, CDR2 FYNNEI. The CDR3 protein is CASSEDSPGELFF. In DNA, the CDR3 is TGTGCCAGCAGTGAGGACAGCCCCGGGGAGCTGTTTTTT.

This clone was recorded only once. The chain couples TRBV29-1 to TRBJ2-1; no clear D. Germline V CDR1 and CDR2: SQVTM, ANQGSEA. This CDR3 region has 14 residues. V shed 7 bases and J shed 0 bases, with 13 bases lying between them. For the CDR3, the DNA is TGCAGCGGGCGGCAGTCAAGCTCCTACAATGAGCAGTTCTTC. It codes for CSGRQSSSYNEQFF.

V gene TRBV10-3 combines with J gene TRBJ2-7; possible D gene TRBD2, 6 bases. Germline V lookup: CDR1 ENHRY, CDR2 SYGVKD. The CDR3 is 15 residues long. Trimming stripped 3 bases from V and 4 bases from J, with 16 bases between. The CDR3 coding sequence is TGTGCCATCAGTGAAGGCTTTTATGGGGGGTACGAGCAGTACTTC. The encoded protein is CAISEGFYGGYEQYF.

This sequence joins TRBV19 and TRBJ2-3; the D gene is possibly TRBD1 (6 bases). CDR3 length: 16 residues. The ends were cut back, 5 bases at V and 2 bases at J, with 17 bases in the middle. Germline CDR1 is LNHDA and CDR2 is SQIVND (reference sequence). CDR3 DNA sequence: TGTGCCAGTAGTTCACCTCGGGACACCAACACAGATACGCAGTATTTT. Translated, it gives CASSSPRDTNTDTQYF.

The genes are TRBV18 and TRBJ2-2; weak D call: TRBD2 (6 bases). Per germline, CDR1 KGHSH and CDR2 LQKENI. V was cut by 3 bases and J by 6 bases, with 17 bases left in between. This CDR3 has 16 residues. The CDR3 sequence: CASSPQGGATAGELFF. The CDR3, as DNA: TGTGCCAGCTCACCGCAAGGCGGGGCGACGGCCGGGGAGCTGTTTTTT.

This chain joins TRBV3-1 (or the pseudogene TRBV3-2) and TRBJ1-6, with D maybe TRBD1 (5 bases). This CDR3 is 18 amino acids long. Per the germline V gene, CDR1 is LGHDT and CDR2 is YNNKEL (reference sequence). Trimming shortened V by 0 bases and J by 2 bases, and 14 bases separated the two germline ends. CDR3 DNA sequence: TGTGCCAGCAGCCAAGATGGGACTTCGGGAACCTATAATTCACCCCTCCACTTT. Translation: CASSQDGTSGTYNSPLHF.